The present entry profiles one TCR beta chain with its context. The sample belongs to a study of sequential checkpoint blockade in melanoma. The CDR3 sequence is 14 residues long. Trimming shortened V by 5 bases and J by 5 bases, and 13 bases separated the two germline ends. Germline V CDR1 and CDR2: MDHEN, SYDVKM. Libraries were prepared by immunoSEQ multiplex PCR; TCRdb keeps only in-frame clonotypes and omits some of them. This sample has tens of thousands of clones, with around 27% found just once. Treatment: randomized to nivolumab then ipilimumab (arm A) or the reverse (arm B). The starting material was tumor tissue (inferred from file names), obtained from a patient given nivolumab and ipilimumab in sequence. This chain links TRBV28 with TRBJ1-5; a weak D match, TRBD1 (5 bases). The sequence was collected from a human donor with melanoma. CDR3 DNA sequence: TGTGCCAGCAGTCCGCGGCTGGGGGATCAGCCCCAGCATTTT. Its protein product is CASSPRLGDQPQHF.